This T cell receptor beta chain was captured in a study of T-cell reconstitution after alpha-beta-depleted transplantation in children. Unique molecular identifiers were used to barcode this TCRbeta library. TCRdb itself ran the PCR reads through MiXCR, one entry per CDR3 protein. The sample carries just under 550,000 distinct CDR3 sequences, around 18% recorded once. The CDR3 covers 15 residues. CDR1 and CDR2 (germline): MNHEY, SMNVEV (reference sequence). V gave up 3 bases and J gave up 4 bases; unmatched junction bases: 9. The sequence was collected from a human donor who donated a stem cell graft to a child with acute lymphoblastic leukemia. The starting material was PBMCs from the stem cell graft donor, obtained from the stem cell graft. This chain connects TRBV27 to TRBJ2-7; TRBD1 matches at 7 bases. CDR3 DNA: TGTGCCAGCAGTTTCGTCCGGGACAGCCCATACGAGCAGTACTTC. Its translation: CASSFVRDSPYEQYF.